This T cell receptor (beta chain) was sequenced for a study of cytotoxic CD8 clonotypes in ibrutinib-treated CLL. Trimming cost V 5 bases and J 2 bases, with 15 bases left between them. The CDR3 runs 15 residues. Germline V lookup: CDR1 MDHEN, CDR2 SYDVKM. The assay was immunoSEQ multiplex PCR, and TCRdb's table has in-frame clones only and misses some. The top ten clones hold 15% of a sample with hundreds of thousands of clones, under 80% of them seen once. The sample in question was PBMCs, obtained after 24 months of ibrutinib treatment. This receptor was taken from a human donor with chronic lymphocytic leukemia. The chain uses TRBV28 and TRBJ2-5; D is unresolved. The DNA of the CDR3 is TGTGCCAGCAGTCCTGCGGCAGTTCCACAAGAGACCCAGTACTTC. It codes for CASSPAAVPQETQYF.